The 22 T cell receptor beta chains given below trace back to one sample, sequenced in a study of blood T cell repertoires in COVID-19. Measured with immunoSEQ multiplex PCR; TCRdb has only the in-frame clones, and not every one. The data show about 170,000 clones, roughly 85% seen once. Sequenced material: peripheral blood. These receptor sequences come from a woman aged 80 or over with acute or convalescent COVID-19.

The chain is built from TRBV7-2 and TRBJ2-7; D is possibly TRBD1 (5 bases). Trimming removed 3 bases at V and 2 bases at J, with 14 bases between. Looked up from germline, CDR1 is SGHTA and CDR2 is FQGNSA. The CDR3 covers 15 residues. For the CDR3, the DNA is TGTGCCAGCAGCTTGGGGCCAGGGTCTCCCTACGAGCAGTACTTC. Translation gives CASSLGPGSPYEQYF.

The genes are TRBV30 and TRBJ1-4; D is unclear. This CDR3 is 14 amino acids long. The ends were cut back, 0 bases at V and 8 bases at J, with 13 bases in the middle. The germline V gene encodes CDR1 GTSNPN and CDR2 SVGIG (reference sequence). The CDR3 here is CAWSVGGVGEKLFF. CDR3 in DNA: TGTGCCTGGAGTGTAGGCGGGGTTGGCGAAAAACTGTTTTTT.

The chain links TRBV29-1 to TRBJ2-3; TRBD2 might be the D (5 bases). The V and J ends lost 4 bases and 2 bases respectively, with 13 bases between them. CDR1 is SQVTM, CDR2 ANQGSEA, per germline. This CDR3 is 14 amino acids long. CDR3 residues: CSVGAGSLTDTQYF. CDR3 bases: TGCAGCGTTGGGGCGGGTTCCCTCACAGATACGCAGTATTTT.

The V and J genes are TRBV5-4 and TRBJ1-6, with 9 positions matching TRBD1. J was trimmed by 10 bases and V by 4 bases; bases with no gene match: 9. This CDR3 region has 15 residues. Germline V gives CDR1 SGHNT, CDR2 YYREEE (reference sequence). The CDR3 here is CASSKNRDRESPLHF. The CDR3 region has the DNA TGTGCCAGCAGCAAAAACCGGGACAGGGAGTCACCCCTCCACTTT.

V gene TRBV9 combines with J gene TRBJ2-5, with D perhaps TRBD2 (5 bases). Per germline, CDR1 SGDLS and CDR2 YYNGEE. This CDR3 is 14 amino acids long. Trimming left V 2 bases short and J 2 bases short, with 10 bases between. The CDR3 DNA reads TGTGCCAGCAGCGTTTCAGGACTTCAAGAGACCCAGTACTTC. This sequence encodes CASSVSGLQETQYF.

The gene calls are TRBV28 and TRBJ1-2, with D unresolved. Germline CDR1 is MDHEN and CDR2 is SYDVKM. Trimming cost V 1 base and J 2 bases, with 5 bases left between them. The CDR3 contains 13 residues. The CDR3 here is CASSLFQNYGYTF. In nucleotides, the CDR3 is TGTGCCAGCAGTTTATTTCAGAACTATGGCTACACCTTC.

V usage is TRBV5-6 and J usage is TRBJ2-5; D is possibly TRBD1 (7 bases). The V and J ends lost 4 bases and 7 bases respectively, with 26 bases between them. This CDR3 has 17 amino acids. Germline-derived CDR1 and CDR2 are SGHDT and YYEEEE. Written as DNA, the CDR3 is TGTGCCAGCAGCATATTAGGAAGGGGGCGCGGGGAAGGGACCCAGTACTTC. Its protein is CASSILGRGRGEGTQYF.

This clone was seen a single time. The V call is TRBV6-5, the J call TRBJ1-2; TRBD1 is a possible D gene (6 bases). The CDR3 is 13 residues long. V was trimmed by 5 bases and J by 5 bases, leaving 12 bases between them. Germline V gene data show CDR1 as MNHEY and CDR2 as SVGAGI. CDR3 loop: CASSPRTAYGYTF. The CDR3 bases are TGTGCCAGCAGTCCGCGGACAGCGTATGGCTACACCTTC.

V is TRBV11-1 and J is TRBJ2-3, with 9 bases fitting TRBD1. Trimming at V came to 5 bases and at J to 4 bases, leaving 7 bases not matched to a gene. CDR1 and CDR2 from the germline V gene are SGHAT and FQDESV (reference sequence). The CDR3 loop spans 15 amino acids. CDR3: CASSAGQGYADTQYF. In DNA form, the CDR3 reads TGTGCCAGCAGCGCCGGACAGGGGTATGCAGATACGCAGTATTTT.

The genes are TRBV7-2 and TRBJ1-1; the D gene is possibly TRBD1 (6 bases). With 4 bases removed from V and 8 bases from J, the gap between germline ends came to 14 bases. The CDR3 totals 13 residues. Germline assignment: CDR1 SGHTA and CDR2 FQGNSA. This chain's CDR3 is CASSWRTEKEAFF. DNA of the CDR3: TGTGCCAGCAGCTGGAGGACAGAAAAAGAAGCTTTCTTT.

Written as DNA, the CDR3 is TGTGCCTGGACCTTCGGGGGGGCGCAAGGGGCCAACGTCCTGACTTTC. Translating gives CAWTFGGAQGANVLTF. The V and J genes are TRBV30 and TRBJ2-6, with 8 bases lining up with TRBD2. Germline V gene lookup returns CDR1 GTSNPN and CDR2 SVGIG (reference sequence). The V segment lost 4 bases and the J segment 4 bases; nucleotides outside the gene matches: 9. The CDR3 consists of 16 residues.

This clone was seen a single time. The chain links TRBV28 to TRBJ2-7; TRBD1 agrees at 8 bases. Germline V gives CDR1 MDHEN, CDR2 SYDVKM. V lost 5 bases to trimming and J lost 13 bases; unmatched junction nucleotides: 13. The CDR3 length is 13 residues. CDR3 in DNA: TGTGCCAGCAGTCCAAGGACAGGGTGGGCGGATTACTTC. Its protein is CASSPRTGWADYF.

The CDR3 nucleotides are TGTGCCAGTAGTATATCATCGCAGAACTATGGCTACACCTTC. Its translation is CASSISSQNYGYTF. The rearrangement uses TRBV19 and TRBJ1-2; D remains unclear. Germline CDR1 and CDR2: LNHDA and SQIVND (reference sequence). This CDR3 has 14 amino acids. V was trimmed by 2 bases and J by 2 bases, leaving 9 bases between them. Looking up the rest from reference TRBV19 and TRBJ1-2 gives the full variable domain: DGGITQSPKYLFRKEGQNVTLSCEQNLNHDAMYWYRQDPGQGLRLIYYSQIVNDFQKGDIAEGYSVSREKKESFPLTVTSAQKNPTAFYLCASSISSQNYGYTFGSGTRLTVV.

V is TRBV6-5 and J is TRBJ1-2; D remains unclear. The V end lost 2 bases, the J end lost 7 bases, and 5 bases lay between the germline ends. Germline V gene lookup returns CDR1 MNHEY and CDR2 SVGAGI. The CDR3 loop spans 11 amino acids. The CDR3 DNA sequence: TGTGCCAGCAGTTACGAGGGTGGCTACACCTTC. Translation: CASSYEGGYTF.

This clone has only a few counts. The rearrangement uses TRBV5-4 and TRBJ2-3, with 11 bases identical to TRBD2. The CDR3 runs to 17 residues. The germline gives CDR1 SGHNT, CDR2 YYREEE (reference sequence). Trimming cost V 4 bases and J 3 bases; bases outside gene matches: 10. CDR3 protein: CASSPATSGSGTDTQYF. In DNA, the CDR3 is TGTGCCAGCAGCCCTGCCACTAGCGGGAGTGGAACAGATACGCAGTATTTT.

The chain carries TRBV4-2 and TRBJ2-7, with 8 bases matching TRBD2. The CDR3 is 16 amino acids. J gave up 3 bases and V 0 bases, and 7 bases lay outside the gene matches. Germline CDR1 and CDR2: LGHNA and YNFKEQ. The CDR3 loop is CASSQDESGGYYEQYF. In DNA form, the CDR3 reads TGTGCCAGCAGCCAAGACGAGAGCGGGGGTTACTACGAGCAGTACTTC.

The genes are TRBV30 and TRBJ1-2; possibly TRBD1 for D (5 bases). CDR1 is GTSNPN and CDR2 is SVGIG in the germline V gene (reference sequence). The CDR3 is made up of 14 amino acids. Trimming pared 1 base from V and 1 base from J, leaving 10 bases between. This CDR3 is CAWSGQTVNYGYTF. The CDR3 DNA is TGTGCCTGGAGTGGGCAGACAGTTAACTATGGCTACACCTTC.

This chain connects TRBV14 to TRBJ1-4; D is uncertain. The CDR3 is 16 amino acids. Germline CDR1 reads SGHDN; CDR2 reads FVKESK. Deletions cut 1 base from V and 10 bases from J, with 19 bases between. The CDR3, as DNA: TGTGCCAGCAGCCAAGTTGCGGGTTTCCAAGATGGAAAACTGTTTTTT. Protein sequence: CASSQVAGFQDGKLFF. Drawing the rest from reference TRBV14 and TRBJ1-4, the complete variable domain is EAGVTQFPSHSVIEKGQTVTLRCDPISGHDNLYWYRRVMGKEIKFLLHFVKESKQDESGMPNNRFLAERTGGTYSTLKVQPAELEDSGVYFCASSQVAGFQDGKLFFGSGTQLSVL.

V is TRBV29-1 and J is TRBJ1-4; D call uncertain. This CDR3 contains 10 residues. Deletions cut 3 bases from V and 8 bases from J, with 4 bases between. Germline V gene data show CDR1 as SQVTM and CDR2 as ANQGSEA. CDR3 sequence (DNA): TGCAGCGTTGAGTCGGAAAAACTGTTTTTT. Its protein product is CSVESEKLFF. The full variable domain, in which reference TRBV29-1 and TRBJ1-4 provide the parts outside the CDR3, is SAVISQKPSRDICQRGTSLTIQCQVDSQVTMMFWYRQQPGQSLTLIATANQGSEATYESGFVIDKFPISRPNLTFSTLTVSNMSPEDSSIYLCSVESEKLFFGSGTQLSVL.

The chain recombines TRBV4-3 with TRBJ2-3, with D possibly TRBD1 on 6 matching bases. The CDR3 has 13 residues. Germline V lookup: CDR1 LGHNA, CDR2 YSLEER. Between the trimmed V and J ends, which lost 4 bases and 3 bases, there was a span of 8 bases. Here the CDR3 DNA reads TGCGCCAGCAGCCCTGGGACAACAGATACGCAGTATTTT. Amino acids: CASSPGTTDTQYF.

The V gene is TRBV6-1, the J gene TRBJ1-1, with D unresolved. V was cut by 5 bases and J by 0 bases, with 10 bases left in between. The CDR3 runs to 14 residues. CDR1 MNHNS and CDR2 SASEGT come from the germline V gene. The CDR3 protein is CASSYMDLNTEAFF. The CDR3 nucleotides read TGTGCCAGCAGTTATATGGACTTGAACACTGAAGCTTTCTTT.

The J gene is TRBJ1-4, the V gene TRBV29-1, with D possibly being TRBD1 (5 bases). V was shortened by 4 bases and J by 5 bases, with 11 bases between the two germline ends. The V gene's germline CDR1 is SQVTM and CDR2 ANQGSEA. CDR3 length equals 13 residues. The CDR3 DNA sequence: TGCAGCGTTGCCGACAGCTGGAATGAAAAACTGTTTTTT. This gives the protein CSVADSWNEKLFF.